Below are 13 T cell receptor beta chains sequenced from a single sample in a study of T cell responses to AZD1222 COVID-19 vaccine (dated by TCRdb to about 2021). Receptors were amplified or captured by the immunoSEQ multiplex PCR assay. Drawn from immuneACCESS, this table holds only the in-frame rearrangements with V and J called that TCRdb kept. Clones are partly lost; checked studies trace under half to an unresolved V gene and leave the rest unexplained. The sample records 85,000 to 110,000 clones, over 70% of which are singletons. Together, the top ten hold 20% of the sample. Read against the paper, the sample's time point label means: baseline before first vaccination. The source was peripheral blood, collected on day 0 of AZD1222 vaccination. The receptors shown here come from an adult in good health.

This clone was detected a few times. The V and J genes are TRBV6-5 and TRBJ1-4, with 7 bases aligning to TRBD1. The CDR3 loop spans 15 amino acids. V dropped 3 bases and J dropped 8; count of bases not matched to a gene: 9. From germline, CDR1 is MNHEY and CDR2 SVGAGI. This CDR3 reads CASSYSTGMREKLFF. CDR3 nucleotide sequence: TGTGCCAGCAGTTATTCGACAGGGATGAGGGAAAAACTGTTTTTT.

The chain couples TRBV30 to TRBJ2-1; 12 bases align to TRBD2. The germline CDR1 and CDR2 sequences are GTSNPN and SVGIG (reference sequence). J lost 9 bases, V lost 3 bases, and 6 bases had no gene match. The CDR3 contains 14 residues. This chain's CDR3 is CAWRLAGGPGEQFF. The CDR3 region has the DNA TGTGCCTGGAGGCTAGCGGGAGGGCCTGGTGAGCAGTTCTTC. Variable domain in full (rest from reference TRBV30 and TRBJ2-1): SQTIHQWPATLVQPVGSPLSLECTVEGTSNPNLYWYRQAAGRGLQLLFYSVGIGQISSEVPQNLSASRPQDRQFILSSKKLLLSDSGFYLCAWRLAGGPGEQFFGPGTRLTVL.

The chain uses TRBV11-3 and TRBJ2-2; D perhaps matches TRBD1 (6 bases). The V gene lost 9 bases and the J gene lost 7 bases, with 24 bases spanning the gap. The CDR3 runs 16 residues. Germline-derived CDR1 and CDR2 are SGHNT and YENEEA. In nucleotides, the CDR3 is TGTGCCAGGCTACAACTCACAGGGTGGGCAGACGGGGAGCTGTTTTTT. Translated: CARLQLTGWADGELFF.

V and J are TRBV7-8 and TRBJ2-7; 7 bases fit TRBD1. Germline CDR1 reads SGHVS; CDR2 reads FQNEAQ. The CDR3 length is 13 residues. Losses at the gene ends were 1 base for V and 5 bases for J; bases not matched to a gene: 2. CDR3 in DNA: TGTGCCAGCAGCTTAGAGACAGGGCACGAGCAGTACTTC. Protein: CASSLETGHEQYF.

The V gene is TRBV5-1, the J gene TRBJ2-1; unclear D gene. This CDR3 contains 15 residues. The ends were cut back, 0 bases at V and 5 bases at J, with 12 bases in the middle. From germline, CDR1 is SGHRS and CDR2 YFSETQ. CDR3: CASSLGPGLNNEQFF. In DNA form, the CDR3 reads TGCGCCAGCAGCTTGGGGCCGGGTTTGAACAATGAGCAGTTCTTC.

This chain connects TRBV5-1 to TRBJ2-1; TRBD1 matches 9 bases. CDR1 and CDR2 from the germline V gene are SGHRS and YFSETQ. The CDR3 is made up of 15 amino acids. The trim removed 5 bases at V and 6 bases at J, leaving 9 bases unmatched. The CDR3 coding sequence is TGCGCCAGCAGGACGGACAGGGGTTTGGTCAATGAGCAGTTCTTC. Protein sequence: CASRTDRGLVNEQFF.

This clone was seen ten or more times. The chain carries TRBV4-1 and TRBJ1-2; maybe TRBD1 (5 bases). Germline loops: CDR1 MGHRA, CDR2 YSYEKL. The V end lost 5 bases, the J end lost 5 bases, and 24 bases lay between the germline ends. This CDR3 spans 17 amino acids. Here the CDR3 reads CASSEVVGDPLDYGYTF. The CDR3 nucleotides are TGCGCCAGCAGCGAAGTGGTAGGGGATCCATTAGATTATGGCTACACCTTC.

The chain combines TRBV10-3 with TRBJ1-1; 7 bases line up with TRBD1. V lost 5 bases to trimming and J lost 3 bases; unmatched junction nucleotides: 6. The CDR3 runs to 14 residues. Germline lookup yields CDR1 ENHRY and CDR2 SYGVKD. DNA for the CDR3: TGTGCCATCAGTAGGACAGGTTCGGACACTGAAGCTTTCTTT. Encoded protein: CAISRTGSDTEAFF.

The CDR3 DNA reads TGTGCCACCAGCAGCGACAGGGTGAACTATGGCTACACCTTC. It is translated as CATSSDRVNYGYTF. This chain links TRBV15 with TRBJ1-2; TRBD1 matches at 7 bases. The CDR3 is made up of 14 amino acids. V was clipped by 3 bases and J by 2 bases; unmatched bases: 3. Looked up from germline, CDR1 is LNHNV and CDR2 is YYDKDF (reference sequence).

V is TRBV5-4 and J is TRBJ1-2; D is possibly TRBD1 (6 bases). This CDR3 comprises 15 residues. Germline V CDR1 and CDR2: SGHNT, YYREEE (reference sequence). Trimming shortened V by 4 bases and J by 8 bases, and 21 bases separated the two germline ends. The CDR3 reads CASSRYLGGAEGYTF. CDR3 coding DNA: TGTGCCAGCAGCCGCTACCTCGGGGGGGCGGAAGGCTACACCTTC.

This chain uses TRBV19 with TRBJ1-2; possibly TRBD1 for D (6 bases). V shed 3 bases and J shed 4 bases, with 12 bases lying between them. Germline V gene data show CDR1 as LNHDA and CDR2 as SQIVND (reference sequence). The CDR3 has 14 amino acids. The CDR3 sequence is CASSIGTGLYGYTF. In DNA, the CDR3 is TGTGCCAGTAGTATTGGAACAGGGCTCTATGGCTACACCTTC.

The gene calls are TRBV10-3 and TRBJ2-3; D is perhaps TRBD2 (6 bases). The V end was cut by 6 bases, the J end by 4 bases, with 11 bases between. Per the germline V gene, CDR1 is ENHRY and CDR2 is SYGVKD. CDR3 length equals 13 residues. CDR3 residues: CAISWGVADTQYF. In DNA form, the CDR3 reads TGTGCCATCAGCTGGGGGGTTGCAGATACGCAGTATTTT.

The chain couples TRBV29-1 to TRBJ1-1; D gene unclear. V dropped 2 bases and J dropped 1 base, with 8 bases sitting between them. The CDR3 totals 13 residues. The V gene's germline CDR1 is SQVTM and CDR2 ANQGSEA. CDR3 DNA: TGCAGCGTTGAAACAGAACCGAACACTGAAGCTTTCTTT. This sequence encodes CSVETEPNTEAFF. Combining the CDR3 with reference TRBV29-1 and TRBJ1-1 gives the whole variable domain SAVISQKPSRDICQRGTSLTIQCQVDSQVTMMFWYRQQPGQSLTLIATANQGSEATYESGFVIDKFPISRPNLTFSTLTVSNMSPEDSSIYLCSVETEPNTEAFFGQGTRLTVV.